This T cell receptor (beta chain) was identified in a study of cytomegalovirus exposure and HLA in healthy donors. Using immunoSEQ multiplex PCR, the repertoire was profiled, and TCRdb retains in-frame clones only, with some absent. The sample gives 100,000 to 150,000 clones, roughly 89% of which show up once; about 1% is in the top ten. What was sequenced was PBMCs. The receptor was derived from a woman aged 18-35 years in good health and CMV-seronegative.

CDR3 sequence reads: CASSDPWDRDGTEAFF. The CDR3, as DNA: TGCGCCAGCAGTGACCCATGGGACAGAGACGGCACTGAAGCTTTCTTT. The rearrangement links TRBV10-1 to TRBJ1-1, with 7 bases fitting TRBD1. Germline lookup yields CDR1 WNHNN and CDR2 SYGVQD (reference sequence). The CDR3 loop spans 16 amino acids. V lost 3 bases to trimming and J lost 4 bases; unmatched junction nucleotides: 11.